This entry lists 14 T cell receptor beta chains sequenced from one sample in a study of technical replicates of blood from a few donors (dated by TCRdb to 2016 to 2017). Library preparation used the immunoSEQ multiplex PCR assay. TCRdb provides this immuneACCESS table in a form limited to in-frame rearrangements. Some clones are lacking; in checked studies, under half of them reflect an unresolved V gene, and why the rest are absent is not known. The sample has some 99,000 clones on record, about 95% of them singletons. Clones ranked in the top ten supply roughly 0.2% of the sample. Material: T cells isolated from PBMCs. The receptor source for this set is a human donor in good health.

This chain links TRBV6-5 with TRBJ2-2; D gene uncertain. Germline V gene data show CDR1 as MNHEY and CDR2 as SVGAGI. CDR3 size: 16 residues. V dropped 3 bases and J dropped 2 bases, with 13 bases sitting between them. CDR3 bases: TGTGCCAGCAGTTATAGTGAACAGCTAAACACCGGGGAGCTGTTTTTT. Translating gives CASSYSEQLNTGELFF.

The chain joins TRBV7-9 to TRBJ2-1, with D perhaps TRBD1 (5 bases). Germline loops: CDR1 SEHNR, CDR2 FQNEAQ (reference sequence). There are 15 residues in the CDR3. V was clipped by 6 bases and J by 5 bases, with 17 bases between them. The CDR3 sequence: CASSPGPGIHNEQFF. The DNA of the CDR3 is TGTGCCAGCAGTCCCGGCCCAGGGATCCACAATGAGCAGTTCTTC.

The chain recombines TRBV19 with TRBJ2-2; D not certain. The CDR3 has 16 residues. Germline CDR1 and CDR2: LNHDA and SQIVND (reference sequence). V was trimmed by 3 bases and J by 0 bases, leaving 11 bases between them. Written as DNA, the CDR3 is TGTGCCAGTAGTATTTTTGCGGCTTCGAACACCGGGGAGCTGTTTTTT. This translates into CASSIFAASNTGELFF.

The chain uses TRBV30 and TRBJ2-1; D call uncertain. The V gene lost 4 bases and the J gene lost 4 bases, with 5 bases spanning the gap. Germline V gene data show CDR1 as GTSNPN and CDR2 as SVGIG (reference sequence). The CDR3 spans 11 residues. The CDR3 loop is CAWTQYNEQFF. CDR3 sequence (DNA): TGTGCCTGGACCCAATACAATGAGCAGTTCTTC.

The chain links TRBV19 to TRBJ1-3; 9 nucleotides line up with TRBD1. J lost 8 bases, V lost 5 bases, and 10 bases had no gene match. This CDR3 has 15 amino acids. The germline gives CDR1 LNHDA, CDR2 SQIVND (reference sequence). CDR3 sequence reads: CASSAPGQGDYTIYF. CDR3 nucleotides: TGTGCCAGTAGTGCTCCGGGACAGGGAGACTACACCATATATTTT.

This chain uses TRBV5-1 with TRBJ1-1; D call uncertain. The germline V and J ends were trimmed by 0 bases and 3 bases, with 9 bases remaining between them. The CDR3 covers 14 residues. Germline CDR1 and CDR2: SGHRS and YFSETQ. The CDR3 nucleotides read TGCGCCAGCAGCTTGGAGCGGCAGCACACTGAAGCTTTCTTT. Its translation is CASSLERQHTEAFF.

The genes are TRBV15 and TRBJ2-7; perhaps TRBD1 as D (5 bases). V was pared by 8 bases and J by 8 bases, with 16 bases between. Germline assignment: CDR1 LNHNV and CDR2 YYDKDF (reference sequence). This CDR3 contains 12 residues. For the CDR3, the DNA is TGTGCCACCTTTGGTGGGGCGACCCAGCAGTACTTC. This translates into CATFGGATQQYF.

This clone was seen once. The rearrangement joins TRBV18 to TRBJ1-6; 8 bases match TRBD1. V lost 4 bases and J lost 9; bases outside the gene matches: 8. The CDR3 totals 15 residues. The germline V gene has CDR1 KGHSH and CDR2 LQKENI. DNA for the CDR3: TGTGCCAGCTCACTTATACAGGGGGGAAGTTCACCCCTCCACTTT. It encodes CASSLIQGGSSPLHF.

The gene calls are TRBV21-1 and TRBJ1-2; the table's TRBD1 call for D was not verified on the DNA. TRBV21-1 is a pseudogene. This CDR3 spans 16 amino acids. The DNA for the CDR3 is TGTGCCAGCAGCAAAGTATGGGACAGTCAAGTCTATGGCTACACCTTC. It is translated as CASSKVWDSQVYGYTF.

This sequence joins TRBV7-9 and TRBJ2-3; a weak D match, TRBD2 (6 bases). Deletions cut 4 bases from V and 10 bases from J, with 24 bases between. The CDR3 sequence is 16 residues long. Germline lookup yields CDR1 SEHNR and CDR2 FQNEAQ (reference sequence). The CDR3 DNA reads TGTGCCAGCAGCTCCTTGAATGGCGGGGCTCCCCGAGCGCAGTATTTT. It is translated as CASSSLNGGAPRAQYF.

This clone appeared a single time. The chain recombines TRBV4-2 with TRBJ1-3; no definite D call. This CDR3 region has 16 residues. Germline CDR1 LGHNA, CDR2 YNFKEQ. The V end lost 1 base, the J end lost 2 bases, and 12 bases lay between the germline ends. CDR3 DNA: TGTGCCAGCAGCCAAGCGCGGGCCCTGACTGGAAACACCATATATTTT. Translation gives CASSQARALTGNTIYF.

Turning to this clone: Compared with germline, one end of the junction differs, possibly owing to a read error. This chain uses TRBV7-2 with TRBJ2-1, with TRBD2 matching over 12 bases. The length of the CDR3 is 13 residues. Germline CDR1 is SGHTA and CDR2 is FQGNSA. This CDR3 reads CASSSDPPSGGVF. The CDR3 DNA is TGTGCCAGCAGTTCCGACCCCCCTAGCGGGGGGGTCTTC.

The chain carries TRBV4-1 and TRBJ2-5; 11 bases fit TRBD2. This CDR3 contains 17 residues. The germline V gene has CDR1 MGHRA and CDR2 YSYEKL. The V segment lost 4 bases and the J segment 4 bases; nucleotides outside the gene matches: 11. In DNA, the CDR3 is TGCGCCAGCAGCCCAGGAAGACGTAGCGGGGGGGCAGAGACCCAGTACTTC. As protein: CASSPGRRSGGAETQYF.

The chain carries TRBV6-5 and TRBJ2-5; no clear D gene. The length of the CDR3 is 12 residues. V lost 2 bases to trimming and J lost 5 bases, with 6 bases between them. Germline V lookup: CDR1 MNHEY, CDR2 SVGAGI. The CDR3 coding sequence is TGTGCCAGCAGTTACGTCGGGGAGACCCAGTACTTC. The encoded protein is CASSYVGETQYF.